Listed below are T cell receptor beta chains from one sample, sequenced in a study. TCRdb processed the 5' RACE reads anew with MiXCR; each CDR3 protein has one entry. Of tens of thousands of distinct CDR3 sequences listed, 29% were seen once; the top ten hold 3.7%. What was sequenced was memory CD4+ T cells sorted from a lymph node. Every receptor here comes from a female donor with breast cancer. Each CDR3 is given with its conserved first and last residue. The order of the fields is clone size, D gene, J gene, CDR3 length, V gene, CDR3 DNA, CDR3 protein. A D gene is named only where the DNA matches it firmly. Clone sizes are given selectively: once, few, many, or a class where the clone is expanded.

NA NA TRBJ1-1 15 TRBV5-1 TGCGCCAGCAGCCCGGCCCCCAGGGCGAACACTGAAGCTTTCTTT CASSPAPRANTEAFF
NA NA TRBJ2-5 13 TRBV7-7 TGTGCCAGCAGTCGGACTGTTCAAGGGACCCAGTACTTC CASSRTVQGTQYF
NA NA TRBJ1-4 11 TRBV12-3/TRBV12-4 TGTGCCAGCAGTTTAATCCCCAAACTGTTTTTT CASSLIPKLFF
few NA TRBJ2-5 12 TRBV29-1 TGCAGCGTTGAATGGCAGCAAGAGACCCAGTACTTC CSVEWQQETQYF
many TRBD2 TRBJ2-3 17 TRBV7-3 TGTGCCAGCAGCTTGGATAGCGGGGGGGTGGGCACAGATACGCAGTATTTT CASSLDSGGVGTDTQYF
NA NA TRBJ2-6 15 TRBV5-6 TGTGCCAGCAGCTTGGTAGACACTGGGGCCAACGTCCTGACTTTC CASSLVDTGANVLTF
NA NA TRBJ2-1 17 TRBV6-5 TGTGCCAGCAGTTACTCTACGGCCGAAAGGGGATACAATGAGCAGTTCTTC CASSYSTAERGYNEQFF
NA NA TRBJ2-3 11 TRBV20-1 TGCAGTGCTACTGGTATCGATACGCAGTATTTT CSATGIDTQYF
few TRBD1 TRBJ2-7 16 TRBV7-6 TGTGCCAGCAGCTCCGGACAGGGTTCGGGACCCTACGAGCAGTACTTC CASSSGQGSGPYEQYF
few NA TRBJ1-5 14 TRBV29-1 TGCAGCGTTGGAGTGGGGTTGGGCAATCAGCCCCAGCATTTT CSVGVGLGNQPQHF
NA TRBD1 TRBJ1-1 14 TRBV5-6 TGTGCCAGCAGAAGGGGGCTGATGAACACTGAAGCTTTCTTT CASRRGLMNTEAFF
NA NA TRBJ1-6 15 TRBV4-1 TGCGCCAGCAGCCCCTTCGGTACAGACGATTCACCCCTCCACTTT CASSPFGTDDSPLHF
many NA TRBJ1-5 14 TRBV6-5 TGTGCCAGCAGTGCACACGAATCCAATCAGCCCCAGCATTTT CASSAHESNQPQHF
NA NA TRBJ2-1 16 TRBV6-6 TGTGCCAGCAGCACTGGGGACGGTCTTTCCTACAATGAGCAGTTCTTC CASSTGDGLSYNEQFF
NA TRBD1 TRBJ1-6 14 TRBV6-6 TGTGCCAGCAGTCCGGGACAGAACCATTCACCCCTCCACTTT CASSPGQNHSPLHF
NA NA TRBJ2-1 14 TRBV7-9 TGTGCCAGCAGCTTAGCGCTACAAGGCAATGAGCAGTTCTTC CASSLALQGNEQFF
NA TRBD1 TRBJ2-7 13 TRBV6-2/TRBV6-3 TGTGCCAGCAGTTGGGACAGGACCTACGGGCAGTACTTC CASSWDRTYGQYF
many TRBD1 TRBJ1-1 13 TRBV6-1 TGTGCCAGCAGTGGACAGGGGAACACTGAAGCTTTCTTT CASSGQGNTEAFF
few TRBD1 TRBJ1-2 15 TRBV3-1 TGTGCCAGCAGCCTGGCCGGGACAGGGATCTATGGCTACACCTTC CASSLAGTGIYGYTF